The clone carrying this T cell receptor (beta chain) was seen a single time. Trimming stripped 1 base from V and 3 bases from J, with 7 bases between. CDR1 and CDR2 from the germline V gene are MGHRA and YSYEKL. The CDR3 is made up of 13 amino acids. The data derive from a study of blood T cell repertoires in COVID-19. Turning to the study itself: Samples of COVID-19 (acute and convalescent) were obtained from the United States, Italy and Spain. From T cells, B-cell-depleted T cells, or PBMCs came the material, which was cDNA or gDNA.

Original analysis: Estimation of nucleated cell counts relied on the amplification of reference gene primers. Profiling relied on immunoSEQ multiplex PCR, and the TCRdb table lists in-frame clones only, not all of them. That table supplies the V and J calls and clone size; D and trimming were determined from the DNA. The data show hundreds of thousands of clones, with about 83% seen just once and 7.4% held by the top ten. The receptor's source is a woman aged 45-65 years with acute or convalescent COVID-19. Sequences were obtained from peripheral blood. The chain is built from TRBV4-1 and TRBJ2-7, with D perhaps matching TRBD2 (6 bases). CDR3: CASSQGDFYEQYF. CDR3 coding DNA: TGCGCCAGCAGCCAAGGGGACTTCTACGAGCAGTACTTC.